These 27 T cell receptor beta chains were sequenced from one sample in a study of OX40 agonist ivuxolimab in advanced cancers. Clones were sequenced by immunoSEQ multiplex PCR, and TCRdb holds only the in-frame ones, with some missing. The table records around 100,000 clones, about 96% of them present only once. Sequencing was performed on CD4+ or CD8+ T cells sorted from blood, taken in a trial of the OX40 agonist ivuxolimab. Every receptor here comes from an adult with an advanced solid tumor such as melanoma, head and neck, liver or kidney cancer.

The chain carries TRBV28 and TRBJ2-5; maybe TRBD1 (6 bases). The CDR3 extends over 13 amino acids. CDR1 and CDR2 (germline): MDHEN, SYDVKM. The V end was cut by 3 bases, the J end by 5 bases, with 10 bases between. CDR3 nucleotide sequence: TGTGCCAGCAGTTTGTGGGGGCAGGAGACCCAGTACTTC. Translated: CASSLWGQETQYF.

This clone was seen a single time. This chain links TRBV11-2 with TRBJ2-3; 14 nucleotides align to TRBD2. Trimming cost V 3 bases and J 2 bases; bases outside gene matches: 7. CDR3 size: 18 residues. In germline, CDR1 is SGHAT, CDR2 FQNNGV. CDR3 DNA: TGTGCCAGCAGCTTTGGGACTAGCGGGGGTATCTTCACAGATACGCAGTATTTT. It is translated as CASSFGTSGGIFTDTQYF.

The count of this clone is one. CDR3 sequence: CASSYGGAIPSGANVLTF. CDR3 DNA: TGTGCCAGCAGCTATGGGGGGGCCATCCCCTCTGGGGCCAACGTCCTGACTTTC. The chain is built from TRBV5-6 and TRBJ2-6; possible D gene TRBD2, 7 bases. CDR3 length: 18 residues. V was pared by 3 bases and J by 0 bases, with 16 bases between. Per germline, CDR1 SGHDT and CDR2 YYEEEE.

The rearrangement links TRBV7-3 to TRBJ2-7; TRBD2 matches 12 bases. V lost 2 bases, J lost 6 bases, and 5 bases stayed unmatched. Germline V gives CDR1 SGHTA, CDR2 FQGTGA. The CDR3 has 15 amino acids. Here the CDR3 DNA reads TGTGCCAGCAGCTTATATAGGACTAGCGGGGTCGAGCAGTACTTC. Protein: CASSLYRTSGVEQYF.

V is TRBV18 and J is TRBJ2-7, with 9 bases identical to TRBD1. Trimming took 6 bases from V and 4 from J; bases not matched to a gene: 7. Germline lookup yields CDR1 KGHSH and CDR2 LQKENI. The CDR3 extends over 14 amino acids. CDR3 residues: CASSPGQGVYEQYF. CDR3 nucleotide sequence: TGTGCCAGCTCTCCGGGACAGGGAGTGTACGAGCAGTACTTC.

The chain carries TRBV7-3 and TRBJ1-1, with D perhaps TRBD1 (6 bases). Germline V gene data show CDR1 as SGHTA and CDR2 as FQGTGA. The CDR3 contains 13 residues. Trimming left V 6 bases short and J 1 base short, with 9 bases between. For the CDR3, the DNA is TGTGCCAGCAGATCGGGACAGAACACTGAAGCTTTCTTT. It yields the protein CASRSGQNTEAFF.

CDR3 amino acids: CASSTPDQRYEQYF. The CDR3 DNA reads as TGTGCCAGCAGCACCCCGGACCAACGCTACGAGCAGTACTTC. The chain couples TRBV9 to TRBJ2-7; no reliable D call. The V and J ends lost 4 bases and 3 bases respectively, with 14 bases between them. Germline-derived CDR1 and CDR2 are SGDLS and YYNGEE. The CDR3 length is 14 residues.

The chain uses TRBV7-9 and TRBJ2-1; D gene ambiguous. Germline CDR1 reads SEHNR; CDR2 reads FQNEAQ (reference sequence). CDR3 length: 14 amino acids. V lost 4 bases and J lost 4, with 11 bases in between. The CDR3 loop is CASSSTRSYNEQFF. For the CDR3, the DNA is TGTGCCAGCAGCTCGACCAGGAGTTACAATGAGCAGTTCTTC.

The rearrangement uses TRBV6-5 and TRBJ1-4; D possibly corresponds to TRBD1 (5 bases). This CDR3 comprises 13 residues. V was shortened by 4 bases and J by 8 bases, with 11 bases between the two germline ends. Germline V gene lookup returns CDR1 MNHEY and CDR2 SVGAGI. CDR3 protein: CASSFGDGEKLFF. CDR3 in DNA: TGTGCCAGCAGTTTTGGGGACGGAGAAAAACTGTTTTTT.

The chain couples TRBV19 to TRBJ1-1; TRBD1 agrees at 7 bases. After removal of 6 bases from V and 1 base from J, the junction contained 5 bases not matched to a gene. Per the germline V gene, CDR1 is LNHDA and CDR2 is SQIVND (reference sequence). This CDR3 has 14 residues. The CDR3 spells CASRSGQENTEAFF. The CDR3 coding sequence is TGTGCCAGTAGATCCGGACAGGAGAACACTGAAGCTTTCTTT.

This chain uses TRBV10-1 with TRBJ2-2, with 8 nucleotides matching TRBD1. Germline-derived CDR1 and CDR2 are WNHNN and SYGVQD (reference sequence). J was trimmed by 7 bases and V by 3 bases; bases with no gene match: 13. CDR3 length: 17 amino acids. The CDR3 region is CASSDPGQGGDHGELFF. The DNA of the CDR3 is TGCGCCAGCAGTGACCCTGGACAGGGCGGAGACCACGGGGAGCTGTTTTTT.

This clone showed up just a few times. This chain links TRBV4-2 with TRBJ2-1, with a weak D call TRBD2 (6 bases). The ends were cut back, 3 bases at V and 3 bases at J, with 15 bases in the middle. CDR3 length: 16 residues. Germline CDR1 reads LGHNA; CDR2 reads YNFKEQ. The CDR3 region has the DNA TGTGCCAGCAGCCACACGGCGGGACCATACTACAATGAGCAGTTCTTC. Translating it yields CASSHTAGPYYNEQFF.

This sequence joins TRBV6-1 and TRBJ1-1; D is undetermined. Trimming took 5 bases from V and 2 from J, leaving 15 bases between them. The CDR3 extends over 15 amino acids. CDR1 is MNHNS and CDR2 is SASEGT in the germline V gene. CDR3 sequence reads: CASSSLAGSNTEAFF. CDR3 nucleotides: TGTGCCAGCAGTTCCCTCGCCGGGAGTAACACTGAAGCTTTCTTT.

This clone was observed once. The V gene is TRBV6-1, the J gene TRBJ2-7; the match to TRBD2 covers 7 bases. CDR3 length: 14 residues. Germline CDR1 is MNHNS and CDR2 is SASEGT. V was clipped by 5 bases and J by 2 bases; unmatched bases: 6. The CDR3: CASSWGGGTYEQYF. The CDR3, as DNA: TGTGCCAGCAGTTGGGGGGGAGGGACCTACGAGCAGTACTTC.

This clone was seen a few times. This specimen includes other DNA sequences encoding the same CDR3. The chain links TRBV4-1 to TRBJ1-3; possible D gene TRBD1, 6 bases. The ends were cut back, 0 bases at V and 2 bases at J, with 8 bases in the middle. The V gene's germline CDR1 is MGHRA and CDR2 YSYEKL. The CDR3 has 15 amino acids. The CDR3 DNA reads TGCGCCAGCAGCCAAGATAGGGGGACTGGAAACACCATATATTTT. This codes for CASSQDRGTGNTIYF.

The chain employs TRBV7-2 and TRBJ2-7, with D possibly being TRBD2 (5 bases). This CDR3 is built from 15 residues. The V end lost 5 bases, the J end lost 4 bases, and 18 bases lay between the germline ends. CDR1 is SGHTA and CDR2 is FQGNSA in the germline V gene. The CDR3 nucleotides read TGTGCCAGCAGCCCCTTTACGCAGACTACTTACGAGCAGTACTTC. Translated, it gives CASSPFTQTTYEQYF.

On this clone: The junction departs from germline at one end; a sequencing error may be responsible. This chain connects TRBV6-1 to TRBJ2-3, with 13 bases fitting TRBD2. This CDR3 has 15 amino acids. Germline loops: CDR1 MNHNS, CDR2 SASEGT. The CDR3 DNA sequence: TGTGCCAGCAGGGAAGGACTAGCGGGGGCAGATACGCAGTATTTT. Amino acids: CASREGLAGADTQYF.

The V gene is TRBV2, the J gene TRBJ2-1, with TRBD2 as a possible D gene (5 bases). The CDR3 spans 12 residues. The V gene lost 7 bases and the J gene lost 14 bases, with 18 bases spanning the gap. Germline CDR1 SNHLY, CDR2 FYNNEI. CDR3 sequence: CASTDSSLSEFF. In DNA form, the CDR3 reads TGTGCCAGCACGGACTCATCGTTATCGGAGTTCTTC.

The V gene is TRBV6-5, the J gene TRBJ2-7; no clear D. Between the trimmed V and J ends, which lost 6 bases and 0 bases, there was a span of 12 bases. The CDR3 covers 14 residues. Per the germline V gene, CDR1 is MNHEY and CDR2 is SVGAGI. CDR3 DNA: TGTGCCAGCAGCTCTCTTGACGTCTCCTACGAGCAGTACTTC. Encoded protein: CASSSLDVSYEQYF.

The chain recombines TRBV27 with TRBJ2-7; either TRBD1 or TRBD2 may fit D (5 bases each). V lost 5 bases to trimming and J lost 3 bases, with 17 bases between them. This CDR3 has 15 residues. The germline V gene encodes CDR1 MNHEY and CDR2 SMNVEV (reference sequence). The DNA of the CDR3 is TGTGCCAGCAGTCCCCAGGGAGCCTCGGACTACGAGCAGTACTTC. It yields the protein CASSPQGASDYEQYF.

A few counts support this clone. J is TRBJ1-1 and V is TRBV6-1; D not resolved. From germline, CDR1 is MNHNS and CDR2 SASEGT. The CDR3 is 15 amino acids. Deletions cut 0 bases from V and 8 bases from J, with 16 bases between. CDR3 amino acids: CASSEADWGMEEAFF. Written as DNA, the CDR3 is TGTGCCAGCAGTGAAGCGGATTGGGGAATGGAGGAAGCTTTCTTT.

The gene calls are TRBV2 and TRBJ1-5; the match to TRBD1 covers 7 bases. Germline V gene data show CDR1 as SNHLY and CDR2 as FYNNEI. The ends lost 6 bases at V and 2 bases at J; junction bases unmatched: 10. The CDR3 covers 16 residues. The CDR3 bases are TGTGCCAGCAGGGACCCAAGACAGGGTCGCAATCAGCCCCAGCATTTT. Encoded protein: CASRDPRQGRNQPQHF.

The CDR3 protein is CASSYLPPSGEKLFF. In DNA, the CDR3 is TGTGCCAGCAGTTACTTGCCGCCCAGCGGAGAAAAACTGTTTTTT. V usage is TRBV6-6 and J usage is TRBJ1-4; no clear D gene. Trimming pared 1 base from V and 8 bases from J, leaving 14 bases between. Germline CDR1 is MNHNY and CDR2 is SVGAGI (reference sequence). This CDR3 comprises 15 residues.

V and J are TRBV7-6 and TRBJ2-3; D remains ambiguous. The ends were cut back, 5 bases at V and 2 bases at J, with 5 bases in the middle. Germline lookup yields CDR1 SGHVS and CDR2 FNYEAQ. This CDR3 region has 12 residues. The CDR3, as DNA: TGTGCCAGCAGCGACCCCACAGATACGCAGTATTTT. Its protein is CASSDPTDTQYF.

DNA for the CDR3: TGTGCCAGCAGCTTATTAGGGCAAGAGACCCAGTACTTC. It specifies CASSLLGQETQYF. This rearrangement joins TRBV7-2 to TRBJ2-5; D remains ambiguous. This CDR3 contains 13 residues. The ends were cut back, 2 bases at V and 2 bases at J, with 6 bases in the middle. CDR1 and CDR2 (germline): SGHTA, FQGNSA.

This chain uses TRBV27 with TRBJ2-1; D ambiguous. The CDR3 has 13 residues. Trimming cost V 5 bases and J 7 bases, with 12 bases left between them. CDR1 is MNHEY and CDR2 is SMNVEV in the germline V gene (reference sequence). This CDR3 is CASSPDPQNEQFF. CDR3 DNA sequence: TGTGCCAGCAGTCCCGACCCCCAGAATGAGCAGTTCTTC.

The genes are TRBV4-3 and TRBJ2-3; D is undetermined. The CDR3 is 15 residues long. Trimming left V 4 bases short and J 2 bases short, with 13 bases between. Per the germline V gene, CDR1 is LGHNA and CDR2 is YSLEER. The CDR3 DNA sequence: TGCGCCAGCAGCCTAGATGGTTCCAACACAGATACGCAGTATTTT. Translating gives CASSLDGSNTDTQYF.